This entry lists 13 T cell receptor beta chains sequenced from one sample in a study of T cells after yellow fever vaccination. TCRdb processed the 5' RACE reads anew with MiXCR; each CDR3 protein has one entry. In the table there are roughly 50,000 distinct CDR3 sequences, 6% to 8% of which are singletons. The source was CD8+ T cells sorted from PBMCs, collected approximately 15 days after the first yellow fever vaccination. The receptors derive from a young man who received the YFV17D yellow fever vaccine.

This clonotype was seen only a few times. The chain has TRBV12-3 or TRBV12-4 and TRBJ2-6; 7 nucleotides agree with TRBD1. The CDR3 has 16 amino acids. The V and J ends lost 3 bases and 4 bases, in that order; junction bases with no gene match: 6. DNA of the CDR3: TGTGCCAGCAGTTTTTTTACAGGGGTCGGGGCCAACGTCCTGACTTTC. Protein: CASSFFTGVGANVLTF.

This clonotype was detected ten times or more. The chain is built from TRBV19 and TRBJ2-1, with D possibly being TRBD1 or TRBD2 (6 bases each). This CDR3 is 14 amino acids long. V was trimmed by 6 bases and J by 5 bases, leaving 14 bases between them. Looked up from germline, CDR1 is LNHDA and CDR2 is SQIVND (reference sequence). In nucleotides, the CDR3 is TGTGCCAGTAGCCCGGGGGCCGGGGACAATGAGCAGTTCTTC. It is translated as CASSPGAGDNEQFF.

This clonotype was counted ten times or more. The chain is built from TRBV4-2 and TRBJ2-1; D is unclear. V was shortened by 4 bases and J by 6 bases, with 7 bases between the two germline ends. In germline, CDR1 is LGHNA, CDR2 YNFKEQ. There are 12 residues in the CDR3. The CDR3 nucleotides are TGTGCCAGCAGCCCCTTAAGCAATGAGCAGTTCTTC. Protein: CASSPLSNEQFF.

This clonotype was counted a few times. The V call is TRBV5-1, the J call TRBJ1-5; 9 bases fit TRBD1. Germline CDR1 and CDR2: SGHRS and YFSETQ. V gave up 3 bases and J gave up 2 bases; unmatched junction bases: 12. This CDR3 spans 18 amino acids. This CDR3 reads CASSCRDREVEGNQPQHF. CDR3 DNA sequence: TGCGCCAGCAGCTGTCGGGACAGGGAAGTTGAGGGCAATCAGCCCCAGCATTTT.

In its sample, this clonotype was seen many times. The CDR3 sequence: CASSLNGGRADTQYF. The CDR3 bases are TGTGCCAGCAGCTTAAATGGGGGCCGCGCAGATACGCAGTATTTT. The rearrangement joins TRBV7-3 to TRBJ2-3; tentative D call: TRBD1 (6 bases). Germline V CDR1 and CDR2: SGHTA, FQGTGA. This CDR3 is 15 amino acids long. The germline V and J ends were trimmed by 1 base and 4 bases, with 12 bases remaining between them.

This clonotype was counted a few times. J is TRBJ1-4 and V is TRBV7-9; D is unclear. This CDR3 is built from 14 residues. Trimming shortened V by 8 bases and J by 4 bases, and 14 bases separated the two germline ends. The germline gives CDR1 SEHNR, CDR2 FQNEAQ (reference sequence). The chain's CDR3 is CASLKEGGNEKLFF. Written as DNA, the CDR3 is TGTGCCAGCCTTAAGGAGGGTGGTAATGAAAAACTGTTTTTT.

This clonotype was counted a few times. This sequence joins TRBV11-2 and TRBJ2-7; D might be TRBD1 (6 bases). The CDR3 is 18 amino acids. Germline V CDR1 and CDR2: SGHAT, FQNNGV. V shed 5 bases and J shed 2 bases, with 25 bases lying between them. The CDR3: CASSPTGPFGGPAYEQYV. The CDR3 DNA is TGTGCCAGCAGCCCCACAGGGCCCTTTGGGGGTCCTGCCTACGAGCAGTACGTC.

There are many counts of this clonotype. The J gene is TRBJ2-3, the V gene TRBV9; perhaps TRBD2 as D (7 bases). Germline V CDR1 and CDR2: SGDLS, YYNGEE. The CDR3 consists of 15 residues. Trimming pared 4 bases from V and 6 bases from J, leaving 18 bases between. The CDR3 protein is CASSRGAQPVDTQYF. The CDR3 nucleotides are TGTGCCAGCAGCCGGGGGGCTCAACCAGTGGATACGCAGTATTTT.

The table lists this clonotype with many counts. The chain couples TRBV6-1 to TRBJ2-7, with D unresolved. V was shortened by 2 bases and J by 3 bases, with 14 bases between the two germline ends. This CDR3 has 15 residues. Per the germline V gene, CDR1 is MNHNS and CDR2 is SASEGT. The CDR3 reads CASSESVASYYEQYF. The CDR3 coding sequence is TGTGCCAGCAGTGAATCTGTAGCCTCTTACTACGAGCAGTACTTC.

There are many counts of this clonotype. The CDR3 region is CASSQEQGLFSKEQFF. DNA for the CDR3: TGCGCCAGCAGCCAAGAACAGGGCCTTTTTTCCAAAGAGCAGTTCTTC. The chain employs TRBV4-3 and TRBJ2-1, with D possibly matching TRBD1 (6 bases). There are 16 residues in the CDR3. V lost 0 bases and J lost 10, with 19 bases in between. Germline CDR1 is LGHNA and CDR2 is YSLEER.

Ten or more counts support this clonotype. The V gene is TRBV4-3, the J gene TRBJ2-3; weak D call: TRBD1 (5 bases). CDR3 length: 19 residues. V lost 0 bases to trimming and J lost 1 base, with 20 bases between them. Looked up from germline, CDR1 is LGHNA and CDR2 is YSLEER. CDR3 loop: CASSQEMAGLNTRTDTQYF. CDR3 in DNA: TGCGCCAGCAGCCAAGAGATGGCAGGGTTAAATACCCGCACAGATACGCAGTATTTT.

Regarding this clonotype: This could be a read error, since a much larger clone is one nucleotide away. J is TRBJ2-4 and V is TRBV7-9, with a possible D match to TRBD2 (6 bases). This CDR3 comprises 15 residues. Per the germline V gene, CDR1 is SEHNR and CDR2 is FQNEAQ (reference sequence). Written as DNA, the CDR3 is TGTGCCAGCACCACCGTTCGGGGGTTAGAAAACACTCAGTACTTC. It codes for CASTTVRGLENTQYF.

This clonotype was seen at least ten times. The chain joins TRBV2 to TRBJ1-1; D is unresolved. Germline assignment: CDR1 SNHLY and CDR2 FYNNEI. The V end was cut by 4 bases, the J end by 0 bases, with 9 bases between. The CDR3 has 14 amino acids. The CDR3 spells CASSGLGMNTEAFF. The CDR3 DNA reads TGTGCCAGCAGTGGGCTGGGAATGAACACTGAAGCTTTCTTT.